A single sample is the source of the 18 T cell receptor beta chains below, sequenced in a study of T cell responses to AZD1222 COVID-19 vaccine. Sequencing was performed with immunoSEQ multiplex PCR; in TCRdb, only in-frame clones are kept and a portion is missing. Altogether 55,000 to 65,000 clones are present, 65% to 80% being singletons, with the ten largest covering roughly 3.6%. The sample here was peripheral blood, taken 28 days after the second AZD1222 dose. Receptor source: an adult who received the AZD1222 COVID-19 vaccine.

This chain links TRBV24-1 with TRBJ1-6; D is perhaps TRBD1 (5 bases). Germline assignment: CDR1 KGHDR and CDR2 SFDVKD. The germline V and J ends were trimmed by 12 bases and 7 bases, with 15 bases remaining between them. This CDR3 is 13 amino acids long. The CDR3 nucleotides are TGTGCCCCCTCGGGGCGGCCAAATTCACCCCTCCACTTT. It translates to CAPSGRPNSPLHF.

The chain links TRBV5-8 to TRBJ1-3, with D possibly TRBD1 on 5 matching bases. Looked up from germline, CDR1 is SGHTS and CDR2 is YDEGEE. Trimming removed 0 bases from V and 4 bases from J, with 8 bases in between. This CDR3 comprises 14 residues. The CDR3 spells CASSLAGTGNTIYF. The CDR3 DNA reads as TGTGCCAGCAGCTTGGCCGGGACGGGAAACACCATATATTTT. Filled out from reference TRBV5-8 and TRBJ1-3, the complete variable domain reads EAGVTQSPTHLIKTRGQQATLRCSPISGHTSVYWYQQALGLGLQFLLWYDEGEERNRGNFPPRFSGRQFPNYSSELNVNALELEDSALYLCASSLAGTGNTIYFGEGSWLTVV.

The chain has TRBV11-1 and TRBJ2-7; 8 nucleotides align to TRBD1. CDR3 length equals 12 residues. With V trimmed by 9 bases and J by 6 bases, 7 bases remained unmatched. Germline CDR1 reads SGHAT; CDR2 reads FQDESV (reference sequence). This chain's CDR3 is CASEDRAGEQYF. Here the CDR3 DNA reads TGTGCCAGTGAGGACAGGGCTGGCGAGCAGTACTTC.

This chain connects TRBV6-1 to TRBJ1-3; D is unresolved. The germline V and J ends were trimmed by 1 base and 4 bases, with 14 bases remaining between them. This CDR3 comprises 16 residues. Germline-derived CDR1 and CDR2 are MNHNS and SASEGT. CDR3 loop: CASSEVGEPSGNTIYF. Here the CDR3 DNA reads TGTGCCAGCAGTGAAGTTGGGGAACCCTCGGGAAACACCATATATTTT.

The chain links TRBV24-1 to TRBJ2-1; D call uncertain. The CDR3 is made up of 13 amino acids. The germline V gene has CDR1 KGHDR and CDR2 SFDVKD. Trimming stripped 10 bases from V and 1 base from J, with 10 bases between. CDR3 loop: CATSSQSYNEQFF. The DNA for the CDR3 is TGTGCCACATCTTCCCAGTCCTACAATGAGCAGTTCTTC.

The J gene is TRBJ2-3, the V gene TRBV18; either TRBD1 or TRBD2 may supply D (5 bases each). With 0 bases removed from V and 4 bases from J, the gap between germline ends came to 17 bases. The CDR3 has 17 amino acids. Germline loops: CDR1 KGHSH, CDR2 LQKENI. CDR3 region: CASSPPRGTESADTQYF. CDR3 nucleotide sequence: TGTGCCAGCTCACCACCGCGAGGGACCGAATCCGCAGATACGCAGTATTTT.

This clone was observed a handful of times. The chain couples TRBV14 to TRBJ1-6; 8 bases map to TRBD1. The V gene's germline CDR1 is SGHDN and CDR2 FVKESK. With V trimmed by 4 bases and J by 14 bases, 16 bases remained unmatched. This CDR3 is built from 16 residues. CDR3 residues: CASSPSIGTGTSALHF. CDR3 DNA sequence: TGTGCCAGCAGCCCTTCTATCGGGACAGGAACTTCGGCCCTCCACTTT.

V gene TRBV11-2 combines with J gene TRBJ1-2; no clear D gene. Trimming pared 5 bases from V and 2 bases from J, leaving 12 bases between. Germline V gene lookup returns CDR1 SGHAT and CDR2 FQNNGV. The CDR3 covers 14 residues. The CDR3 reads CASSPRAGNYGYTF. CDR3 DNA: TGTGCCAGCAGCCCAAGGGCTGGAAACTATGGCTACACCTTC.

CDR3 bases: TGTGCCAGCAGTCCGACTAGCGGGGGGCAGAGCTCCTACAATGAGCAGTTCTTC. This codes for CASSPTSGGQSSYNEQFF. This chain uses TRBV5-6 with TRBJ2-1; TRBD2 matches 13 bases. CDR1 SGHDT and CDR2 YYEEEE come from the germline V gene. The CDR3 is 18 amino acids. J gave up 0 bases and V 5 bases, and 8 bases lay outside the gene matches.

The chain has TRBV28 and TRBJ2-2; D ambiguous. The germline V gene encodes CDR1 MDHEN and CDR2 SYDVKM. The length of the CDR3 is 16 residues. V lost 3 bases and J 0 bases, leaving 11 bases between the germline ends. CDR3 loop: CASSFPTKTNTGELFF. The CDR3 DNA sequence: TGTGCCAGCAGTTTTCCGACCAAAACGAACACCGGGGAGCTGTTTTTT.

The V and J genes are TRBV30 and TRBJ1-4; D is unresolved. Germline-derived CDR1 and CDR2 are GTSNPN and SVGIG (reference sequence). The V and J ends lost 1 base and 7 bases respectively, with 10 bases between them. This CDR3 comprises 13 residues. CDR3 region: CAWSGGRGEKLFF. CDR3 sequence (DNA): TGTGCCTGGAGTGGGGGTAGAGGTGAAAAACTGTTTTTT.

The CDR3 DNA is TGCGCCAGCAGCCAAGAGATCCAGCGGAATTACGAGCAGTACTTC. It is translated as CASSQEIQRNYEQYF. The chain has TRBV4-3 and TRBJ2-7; tentative D call: TRBD2 (5 bases). The CDR3 spans 15 residues. Trimming pared 0 bases from V and 4 bases from J, leaving 13 bases between. CDR1 is LGHNA and CDR2 is YSLEER in the germline V gene.

The gene calls are TRBV18 and TRBJ1-4; TRBD1 might be the D (6 bases). V was shortened by 3 bases and J by 4 bases, with 12 bases between the two germline ends. This CDR3 contains 15 residues. The germline V gene has CDR1 KGHSH and CDR2 LQKENI. Written as DNA, the CDR3 is TGTGCCAGCTCACCGGACAGTCTGGTTAATGAAAAACTGTTTTTT. Encoded protein: CASSPDSLVNEKLFF.

The chain combines TRBV9 with TRBJ2-1, with TRBD1 matching over 8 bases. The V segment lost 4 bases and the J segment 6 bases; nucleotides outside the gene matches: 6. Germline V gene sequence: CDR1 SGDLS, CDR2 YYNGEE. CDR3 length: 14 amino acids. The CDR3 DNA sequence: TGTGCCAGCAGCCCCGGACAGGGCCCCAATGAGCAGTTCTTC. As protein: CASSPGQGPNEQFF.

This chain connects TRBV3-1 (or the pseudogene TRBV3-2) to TRBJ1-4, with a tentative D call TRBD1 (5 bases). Trimming cost V 3 bases and J 5 bases, with 10 bases left between them. The germline V gene has CDR1 LGHDT and CDR2 YNNKEL (reference sequence). The CDR3 length is 14 residues. CDR3 loop: CASSHGTSNEKLFF. For the CDR3, the DNA is TGTGCCAGCAGCCATGGGACTTCAAATGAAAAACTGTTTTTT.

The V and J genes are TRBV11-3 and TRBJ1-6; 7 nucleotides align to TRBD1. Germline CDR1 is SGHNT and CDR2 is YENEEA. The CDR3 is 13 amino acids. V shed 5 bases, J shed 6 bases, and the junction held 1 base outside the gene matches. CDR3 sequence reads: CASSRDSNSPLHF. CDR3 DNA: TGTGCCAGCAGCCGGGACAGTAATTCACCCCTCCACTTT.

The chain carries TRBV5-1 and TRBJ1-4; maybe TRBD1 (5 bases). The CDR3 contains 13 residues. Germline loops: CDR1 SGHRS, CDR2 YFSETQ. With 4 bases removed from V and 8 bases from J, the gap between germline ends came to 12 bases. The CDR3 here is CASSAGGFEKLFF. DNA of the CDR3: TGCGCCAGCAGCGCTGGGGGGTTCGAAAAACTGTTTTTT.

CDR3 bases: TGTGCCAGATCTAAACGGAGGGCTGGAAACACCATATATTTT. Residues: CARSKRRAGNTIYF. The chain employs TRBV3-1 (or the pseudogene TRBV3-2) and TRBJ1-3, with D unresolved. The V gene's germline CDR1 is LGHDT and CDR2 YNNKEL (reference sequence). V was shortened by 9 bases and J by 2 bases, with 14 bases between the two germline ends. This CDR3 has 14 amino acids.